The clone carrying this T cell receptor beta chain was seen a few times. Antigen specificity is unknown. The sample is drawn from a study of neoadjuvant nivolumab and ipilimumab in lung cancer. Sequencing was performed with immunoSEQ multiplex PCR; in TCRdb, only in-frame clones are kept and a portion is missing. The data contain 8,800 or so clones, 70% to 80% of them singletons. Germline loops: CDR1 SGHTA, CDR2 FQGNSA. This CDR3 region has 14 residues. The J segment lost 4 bases and the V segment lost 5 bases, leaving 6 bases of the junction unmatched. Findings of the study overall: A small number of samples were TCR sequenced. Resected tumors had greater TCR richness and clonality than uninvolved lung. From pretherapy to surgery, tumor richness and clonality rose with dual therapy.

The gene calls are TRBV7-2 and TRBJ2-7; 9 bases fit TRBD2. The source is an adult with non-small cell lung cancer. This sample comprised tumor tissue, obtained after neoadjuvant nivolumab, alone or with ipilimumab, at or shortly before surgery. Written as DNA, the CDR3 is TGTGCCAGCAGCGTGACTAGCGGAGATTACGAGCAGTACTTC. Its protein product is CASSVTSGDYEQYF.